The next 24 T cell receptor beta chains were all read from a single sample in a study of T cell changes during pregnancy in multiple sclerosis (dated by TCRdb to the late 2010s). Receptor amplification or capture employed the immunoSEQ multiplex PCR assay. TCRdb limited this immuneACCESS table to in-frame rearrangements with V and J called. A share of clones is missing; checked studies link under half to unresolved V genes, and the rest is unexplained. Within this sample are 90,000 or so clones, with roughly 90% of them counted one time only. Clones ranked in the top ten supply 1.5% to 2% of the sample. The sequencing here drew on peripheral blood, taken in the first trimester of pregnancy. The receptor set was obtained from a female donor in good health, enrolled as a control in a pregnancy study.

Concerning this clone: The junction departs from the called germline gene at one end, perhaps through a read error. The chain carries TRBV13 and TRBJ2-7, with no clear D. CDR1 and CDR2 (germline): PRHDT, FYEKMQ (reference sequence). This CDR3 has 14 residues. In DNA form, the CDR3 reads TGTGCCAGCAGCCTAGGGAATCTGAACTCCGAGCAGTACTTC. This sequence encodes CASSLGNLNSEQYF.

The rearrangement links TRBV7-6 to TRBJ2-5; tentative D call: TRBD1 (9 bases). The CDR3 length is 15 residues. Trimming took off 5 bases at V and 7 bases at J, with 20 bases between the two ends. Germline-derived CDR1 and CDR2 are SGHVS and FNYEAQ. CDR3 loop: CASSPGGTGTGTQYF. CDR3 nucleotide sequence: TGTGCCAGCAGCCCGGGGGGGACAGGGACGGGGACCCAGTACTTC.

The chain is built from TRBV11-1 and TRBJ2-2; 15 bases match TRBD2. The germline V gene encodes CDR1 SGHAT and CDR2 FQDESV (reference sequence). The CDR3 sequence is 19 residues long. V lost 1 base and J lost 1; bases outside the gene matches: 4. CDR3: CASSLVGLAGGMNTGELFF. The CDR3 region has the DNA TGTGCCAGCAGCTTAGTGGGACTAGCGGGGGGCATGAACACCGGGGAGCTGTTTTTT.

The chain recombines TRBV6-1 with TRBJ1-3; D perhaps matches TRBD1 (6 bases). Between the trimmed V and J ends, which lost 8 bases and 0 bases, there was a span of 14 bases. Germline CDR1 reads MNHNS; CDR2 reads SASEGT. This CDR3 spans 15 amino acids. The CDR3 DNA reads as TGTGCCAGCGCCCGGGCAGGGGACTCTGGAAACACCATATATTTT. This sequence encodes CASARAGDSGNTIYF.

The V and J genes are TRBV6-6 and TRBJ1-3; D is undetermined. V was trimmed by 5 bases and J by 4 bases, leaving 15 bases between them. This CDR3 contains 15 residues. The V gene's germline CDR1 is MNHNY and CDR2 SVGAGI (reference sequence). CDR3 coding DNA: TGTGCCAGCAGTCCCGTGGGAGCCCCGGGAAACACCATATATTTT. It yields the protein CASSPVGAPGNTIYF.

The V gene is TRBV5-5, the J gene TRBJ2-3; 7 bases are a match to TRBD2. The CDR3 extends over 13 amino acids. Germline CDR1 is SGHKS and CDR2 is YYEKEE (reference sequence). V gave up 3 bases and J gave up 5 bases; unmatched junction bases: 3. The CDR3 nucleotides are TGTGCCAGCAGCTCACCGGGGGGAGATACGCAGTATTTT. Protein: CASSSPGGDTQYF.

The DNA of the CDR3 is TGTGCCAGCTCACGGGGACAGGGAGGTGAAAAACTGTTTTTT. This sequence encodes CASSRGQGGEKLFF. J is TRBJ1-4 and V is TRBV18; TRBD1 agrees at 9 bases. V trimming: 4 bases; J trimming: 7 bases; junction bases outside the gene matches: 4. CDR3 length: 14 amino acids. Germline lookup yields CDR1 KGHSH and CDR2 LQKENI.

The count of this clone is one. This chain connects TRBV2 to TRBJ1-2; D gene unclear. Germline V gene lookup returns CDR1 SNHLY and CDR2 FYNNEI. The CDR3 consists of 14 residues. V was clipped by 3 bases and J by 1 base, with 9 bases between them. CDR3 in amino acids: CASSDSRVNYGYTF. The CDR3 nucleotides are TGTGCCAGCAGTGACTCGAGGGTTAACTATGGCTACACCTTC.

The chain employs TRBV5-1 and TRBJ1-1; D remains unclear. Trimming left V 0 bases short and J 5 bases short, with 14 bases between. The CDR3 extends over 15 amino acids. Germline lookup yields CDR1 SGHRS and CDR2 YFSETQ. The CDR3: CASSLEVLGVTEAFF. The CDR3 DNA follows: TGCGCCAGCAGCTTGGAAGTTTTGGGAGTAACTGAAGCTTTCTTT.

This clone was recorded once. The CDR3 here is CASSPRDRGNNEQFF. For the CDR3, the DNA is TGTGCCAGCAGCCCCCGGGACAGGGGGAACAATGAGCAGTTCTTC. The chain uses TRBV11-3 and TRBJ2-1; 11 bases match TRBD1. The CDR3 has 15 residues. V lost 5 bases, J lost 5 bases, and 5 bases stayed unmatched. Germline V gene lookup returns CDR1 SGHNT and CDR2 YENEEA.

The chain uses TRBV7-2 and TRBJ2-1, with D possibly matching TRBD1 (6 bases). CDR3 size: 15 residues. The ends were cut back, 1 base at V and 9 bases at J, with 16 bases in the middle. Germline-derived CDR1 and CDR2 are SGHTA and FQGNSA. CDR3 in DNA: TGTGCCAGCAGCTTAGTAAGACAGTCCAGGGGTGAGCAGTTCTTC. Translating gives CASSLVRQSRGEQFF. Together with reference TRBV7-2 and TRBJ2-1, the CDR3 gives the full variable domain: GAGVSQSPSNKVTEKGKDVELRCDPISGHTALYWYRQSLGQGLEFLIYFQGNSAPDKSGLPSDRFSAERTGGSVSTLTIQRTQQEDSAVYLCASSLVRQSRGEQFFGPGTRLTVL.

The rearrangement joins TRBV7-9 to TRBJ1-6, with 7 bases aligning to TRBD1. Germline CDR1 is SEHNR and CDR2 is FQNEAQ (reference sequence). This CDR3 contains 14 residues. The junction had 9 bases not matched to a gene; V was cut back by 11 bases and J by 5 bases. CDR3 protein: CAGETGSNNSPLHF. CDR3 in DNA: TGTGCCGGAGAGACAGGGTCTAATAATTCACCCCTCCACTTT.

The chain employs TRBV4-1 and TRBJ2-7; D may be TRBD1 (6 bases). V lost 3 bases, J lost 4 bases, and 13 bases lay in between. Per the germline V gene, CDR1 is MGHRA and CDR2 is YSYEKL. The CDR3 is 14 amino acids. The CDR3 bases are TGCGCCAGCAGCCACCCCGGACAGATTTACGAGCAGTACTTC. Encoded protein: CASSHPGQIYEQYF.

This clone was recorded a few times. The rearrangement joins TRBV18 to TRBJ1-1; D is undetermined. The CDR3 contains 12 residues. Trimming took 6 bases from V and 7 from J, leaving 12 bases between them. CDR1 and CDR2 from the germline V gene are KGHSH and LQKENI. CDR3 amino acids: CASSLKLGEAFF. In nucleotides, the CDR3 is TGTGCCAGCTCCCTAAAACTAGGTGAAGCTTTCTTT. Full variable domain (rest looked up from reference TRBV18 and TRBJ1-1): NAGVMQNPRHLVRRRGQEARLRCSPMKGHSHVYWYRQLPEEGLKFMVYLQKENIIDESGMPKERFSAEFPKEGPSILRIQQVVRGDSAAYFCASSLKLGEAFFGQGTRLTVV.

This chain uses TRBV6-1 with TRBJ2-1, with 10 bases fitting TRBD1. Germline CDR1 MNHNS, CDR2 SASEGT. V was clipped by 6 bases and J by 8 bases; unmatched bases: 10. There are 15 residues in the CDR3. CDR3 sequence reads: CASRGGTGVRDEQFF. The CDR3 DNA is TGTGCCAGCAGAGGCGGGACAGGGGTGAGGGATGAGCAGTTCTTC.

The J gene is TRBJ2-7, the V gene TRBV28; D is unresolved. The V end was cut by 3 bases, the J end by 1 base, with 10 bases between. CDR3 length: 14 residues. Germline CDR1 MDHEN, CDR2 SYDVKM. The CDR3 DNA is TGTGCCAGCAGTTTTGATCCGGGTTCCTACGAGCAGTACTTC. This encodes CASSFDPGSYEQYF. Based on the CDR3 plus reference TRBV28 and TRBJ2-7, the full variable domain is DVKVTQSSRYLVKRTGEKVFLECVQDMDHENMFWYRQDPGLGLRLIYFSYDVKMKEKGDIPEGYSVSREKKERFSLILESASTNQTSMYLCASSFDPGSYEQYFGPGTRLTVT.

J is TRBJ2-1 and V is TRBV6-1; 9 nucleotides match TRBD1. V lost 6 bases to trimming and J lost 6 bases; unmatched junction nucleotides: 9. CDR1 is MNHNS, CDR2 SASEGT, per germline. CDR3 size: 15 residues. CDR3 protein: CASSGGQGDINEQFF. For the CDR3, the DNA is TGTGCCAGCAGCGGGGGACAGGGAGATATCAATGAGCAGTTCTTC.

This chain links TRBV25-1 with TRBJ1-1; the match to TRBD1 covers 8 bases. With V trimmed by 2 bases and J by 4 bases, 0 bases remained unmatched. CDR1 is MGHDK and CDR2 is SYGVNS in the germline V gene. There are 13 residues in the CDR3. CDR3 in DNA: TGTGCCAGCAGTGAACAGGGGGCCACTGAAGCTTTCTTT. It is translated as CASSEQGATEAFF.

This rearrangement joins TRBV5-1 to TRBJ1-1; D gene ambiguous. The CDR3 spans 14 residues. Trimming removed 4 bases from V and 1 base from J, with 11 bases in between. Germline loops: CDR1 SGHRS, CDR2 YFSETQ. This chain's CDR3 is CASSGGSQNTEAFF. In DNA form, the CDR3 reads TGCGCCAGCAGCGGAGGGTCCCAGAACACTGAAGCTTTCTTT.

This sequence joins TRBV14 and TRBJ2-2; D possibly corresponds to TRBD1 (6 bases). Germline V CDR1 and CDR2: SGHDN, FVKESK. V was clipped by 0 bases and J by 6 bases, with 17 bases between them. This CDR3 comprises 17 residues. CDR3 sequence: CASSQEQGRIFPGELFF. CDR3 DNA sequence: TGTGCCAGCAGCCAAGAACAGGGACGGATCTTTCCCGGGGAGCTGTTTTTT.

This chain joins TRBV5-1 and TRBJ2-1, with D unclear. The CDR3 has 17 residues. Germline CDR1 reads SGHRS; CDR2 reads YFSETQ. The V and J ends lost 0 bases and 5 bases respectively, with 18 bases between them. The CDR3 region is CASSLAPGNPVDNEQFF. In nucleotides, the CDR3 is TGCGCCAGCAGCTTGGCCCCAGGAAATCCCGTGGACAATGAGCAGTTCTTC.

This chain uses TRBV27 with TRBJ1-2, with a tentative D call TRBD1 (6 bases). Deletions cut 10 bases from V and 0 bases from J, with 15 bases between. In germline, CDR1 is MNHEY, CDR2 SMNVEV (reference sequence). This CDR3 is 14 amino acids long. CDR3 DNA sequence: TGTGCCACTCAACAGACAGGATCTAACTATGGCTACACCTTC. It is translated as CATQQTGSNYGYTF.

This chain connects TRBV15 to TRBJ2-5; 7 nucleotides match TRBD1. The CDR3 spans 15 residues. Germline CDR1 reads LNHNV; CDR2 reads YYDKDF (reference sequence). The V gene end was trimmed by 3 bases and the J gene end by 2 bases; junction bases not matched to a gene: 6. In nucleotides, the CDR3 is TGTGCCACCAGCAGGGGGACAGCATCACAAGAGACCCAGTACTTC. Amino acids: CATSRGTASQETQYF.

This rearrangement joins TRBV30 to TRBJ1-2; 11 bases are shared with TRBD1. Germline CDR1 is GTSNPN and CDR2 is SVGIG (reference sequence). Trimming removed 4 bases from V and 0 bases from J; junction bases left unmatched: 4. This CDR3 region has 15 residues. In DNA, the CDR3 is TGTGCCTGGACGGACAGGGGGCTCTCTAACTATGGCTACACCTTC. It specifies CAWTDRGLSNYGYTF.